Each of the 30 T cell receptor beta chains below was sequenced from the same sample in a study of beta chain features in type 1 diabetes. Reverse transcription of all isolated RNA meant that expressed TCRB transcripts were sequenced. TCRdb's table, derived via immunoSEQ multiplex PCR, lists solely in-frame clones and lacks some. Altogether under 800,000 clones are present, roughly a sixth being singletons, with the ten largest covering around 0.1%. What was sequenced was naive CD4+ T cells from blood. The origin of the receptors is a man younger than 35 in good health.

This clone appeared a few times. The chain combines TRBV6-5 with TRBJ2-3; 7 bases are shared with TRBD1. V trimming: 8 bases; J trimming: 1 base; junction bases outside the gene matches: 6. The CDR3 is 14 residues long. In germline, CDR1 is MNHEY, CDR2 SVGAGI. Here the CDR3 DNA reads TGTGCCAGCTGGGGACAGAGCCGCACAGATACGCAGTATTTT. Translating gives CASWGQSRTDTQYF.

In DNA, the CDR3 is TGTGCCAGCAGCGTAGGGCCCTCAAGTTTATCCTACGAGCAGTACTTC. Its protein product is CASSVGPSSLSYEQYF. The genes are TRBV9 and TRBJ2-7; no clear D. The CDR3 extends over 16 amino acids. The V and J ends lost 0 bases and 1 base respectively, with 14 bases between them. CDR1 SGDLS and CDR2 YYNGEE come from the germline V gene.

This chain connects TRBV7-2 to TRBJ2-7; 9 positions match TRBD2. Germline-derived CDR1 and CDR2 are SGHTA and FQGNSA. This CDR3 contains 15 residues. J was trimmed by 2 bases and V by 5 bases; bases with no gene match: 7. CDR3 loop: CASSTRTSATYEQYF. The CDR3 DNA reads TGTGCCAGCAGCACACGGACTAGCGCCACCTACGAGCAGTACTTC.

The genes are TRBV7-9 and TRBJ1-1, with D hard to call. CDR1 and CDR2 from the germline V gene are SEHNR and FQNEAQ (reference sequence). The CDR3 loop spans 14 amino acids. V shed 3 bases and J shed 1 base, with 9 bases lying between them. As DNA, the CDR3 is TGTGCCAGCAGCTTCGGCAGCGGGAACACTGAAGCTTTCTTT. Translated, it gives CASSFGSGNTEAFF. The full variable domain, rest sourced from reference TRBV7-9 and TRBJ1-1, is DTGVSQNPRHKITKRGQNVTFRCDPISEHNRLYWYRQTLGQGPEFLTYFQNEAQLEKSRLLSDRFSAERPKGSFSTLEIQRTEQGDSAMYLCASSFGSGNTEAFFGQGTRLTVV.

This clone was counted a few times. The chain employs TRBV7-3 and TRBJ2-6; D unresolved. V lost 1 base and J 3 bases, leaving 7 bases between the germline ends. The CDR3 sequence is 15 residues long. Germline V CDR1 and CDR2: SGHTA, FQGTGA. The CDR3 loop is CASSLMVSGANVLTF. As DNA, the CDR3 is TGTGCCAGCAGCTTAATGGTCAGTGGGGCCAACGTCCTGACTTTC. Looking up the rest from reference TRBV7-3 and TRBJ2-6 gives the full variable domain: GAGVSQTPSNKVTEKGKYVELRCDPISGHTALYWYRQSLGQGPEFLIYFQGTGAADDSGLPNDRFFAVRPEGSVSTLKIQRTERGDSAVYLCASSLMVSGANVLTFGAGSRLTVL.

Notes on this clone: Other DNA sequences of this sample code for an identical CDR3. This chain connects TRBV7-9 to TRBJ1-5; D perhaps matches TRBD1 (6 bases). Germline V gene sequence: CDR1 SEHNR, CDR2 FQNEAQ (reference sequence). With 5 bases removed from V and 7 bases from J, the gap between germline ends came to 15 bases. The CDR3 is 14 residues long. In DNA form, the CDR3 reads TGTGCCAGCAGCGAGGGGGAGGGTGGGCAGCCCCAGCATTTT. It specifies CASSEGEGGQPQHF.

V gene TRBV27 combines with J gene TRBJ2-7; D is ambiguous. The CDR3 has 11 amino acids. CDR1 is MNHEY, CDR2 SMNVEV, per germline (reference sequence). V was cut by 3 bases and J by 6 bases, with 6 bases left in between. The CDR3 DNA reads as TGTGCCAGCAGTTTTGAGTCCGAGCAGTACTTC. As protein: CASSFESEQYF.

The chain couples TRBV5-1 to TRBJ2-1; 10 bases agree with TRBD1. Per the germline V gene, CDR1 is SGHRS and CDR2 is YFSETQ. The CDR3 spans 17 residues. J gave up 2 bases and V 3 bases, and 8 bases lay outside the gene matches. The CDR3 sequence is CASSSGTGVSPYNEQFF. As DNA, the CDR3 is TGCGCCAGCAGCTCCGGGACAGGGGTCTCACCCTACAATGAGCAGTTCTTC.

This clone was found a few times. This rearrangement joins TRBV7-9 to TRBJ2-7; D is unclear. The CDR3 runs 15 residues. The V gene's germline CDR1 is SEHNR and CDR2 FQNEAQ (reference sequence). V lost 5 bases to trimming and J lost 5 bases, with 19 bases between them. CDR3 nucleotides: TGTGCCAGCAGCCCGAGACGCCTGGGGTGGAACGAGCAGTACTTC. Protein sequence: CASSPRRLGWNEQYF.

The chain employs TRBV7-7 and TRBJ2-5; TRBD2 matches 13 bases. The germline CDR1 and CDR2 sequences are SSHAT and FNYEAQ (reference sequence). This CDR3 has 16 amino acids. V dropped 5 bases and J dropped 3; count of bases not matched to a gene: 6. The CDR3 nucleotides are TGTGCCAGCAGCGCGACCGGGACTAGCGGGAAAGAGACCCAGTACTTC. Translating gives CASSATGTSGKETQYF.

V usage is TRBV5-6 and J usage is TRBJ2-3, with D hard to call. The CDR3 covers 14 residues. Deletions cut 1 base from V and 7 bases from J, with 13 bases between. Germline assignment: CDR1 SGHDT and CDR2 YYEEEE. The CDR3 loop reads CASSLIETGNTQYF. The CDR3 DNA reads TGTGCCAGCAGCTTGATTGAGACTGGGAATACGCAGTATTTT.

The V gene is TRBV11-2, the J gene TRBJ2-2, with 10 bases fitting TRBD2. The CDR3 consists of 15 residues. J was trimmed by 6 bases and V by 1 base; bases with no gene match: 2. Germline assignment: CDR1 SGHAT and CDR2 FQNNGV. Here the CDR3 DNA reads TGTGCCAGCAGCTTAGCGCTAGCGGGAGCCGGGGAGCTGTTTTTT. It specifies CASSLALAGAGELFF.

This clone has more than one count but fewer than ten. The J gene is TRBJ2-7, the V gene TRBV11-2; D is unclear. Looked up from germline, CDR1 is SGHAT and CDR2 is FQNNGV. Trimming took off 5 bases at V and 11 bases at J, with 13 bases between the two ends. The CDR3 sequence is 11 residues long. The CDR3: CASSRRLTEYF. DNA of the CDR3: TGTGCCAGCAGCCGGAGATTAACAGAGTACTTC.

The J gene is TRBJ2-3, the V gene TRBV7-2; 14 bases fit TRBD2. V lost 3 bases, J lost 3 bases, and 2 bases stayed unmatched. Germline V lookup: CDR1 SGHTA, CDR2 FQGNSA. The CDR3 spans 16 residues. This chain's CDR3 is CASSLTSGGGTDTQYF. CDR3 sequence (DNA): TGTGCCAGCAGCTTGACTAGCGGGGGGGGAACAGATACGCAGTATTTT.

The chain uses TRBV5-1 and TRBJ2-3, with 9 positions matching TRBD1. This CDR3 has 15 residues. The V and J ends lost 6 bases and 0 bases, in that order; junction bases with no gene match: 5. Germline CDR1 is SGHRS and CDR2 is YFSETQ. The CDR3 sequence: CASNAGTGSTDTQYF. In DNA, the CDR3 is TGCGCCAGCAATGCCGGGACAGGGAGCACAGATACGCAGTATTTT.

In its sample, this clone was seen a few times. The chain has TRBV5-4 and TRBJ2-4, with TRBD2 as a possible D gene (6 bases). The V gene's germline CDR1 is SGHNT and CDR2 YYREEE (reference sequence). The V end was cut by 6 bases, the J end by 8 bases, with 18 bases between. The CDR3 has 14 residues. DNA of the CDR3: TGTGCCAGCAAGTCCCCGGGGGACCTGGACATTCAGTACTTC. Translation gives CASKSPGDLDIQYF. Variable domain in full (rest from reference TRBV5-4 and TRBJ2-4): ETGVTQSPTHLIKTRGQQVTLRCSSQSGHNTVSWYQQALGQGPQFIFQYYREEENGRGNFPPRFSGLQFPNYSSELNVNALELDDSALYLCASKSPGDLDIQYFGAGTRLSVL.

This clone was picked up a small number of times. The gene calls are TRBV28 and TRBJ2-5; 7 nucleotides line up with TRBD1. The CDR3 contains 15 residues. Germline CDR1 reads MDHEN; CDR2 reads SYDVKM. V dropped 3 bases and J dropped 4; count of bases not matched to a gene: 8. DNA for the CDR3: TGTGCCAGCAGTTTTCTCGACAGGGCTGGAGAGACCCAGTACTTC. This sequence encodes CASSFLDRAGETQYF.

Worth noting for this clone: This specimen includes other DNA sequences encoding the same CDR3. The chain carries TRBV7-2 and TRBJ2-1; possibly TRBD2 for D (6 bases). CDR1 is SGHTA, CDR2 FQGNSA, per germline. The CDR3 is made up of 15 amino acids. V was clipped by 5 bases and J by 4 bases, with 15 bases between them. The CDR3 region has the DNA TGTGCCAGCAGCCTGGGTAGCGGCGTATACAATGAGCAGTTCTTC. It encodes CASSLGSGVYNEQFF.

This chain joins TRBV29-1 and TRBJ1-1; D uncertain. There are 11 residues in the CDR3. CDR1 and CDR2 from the germline V gene are SQVTM and ANQGSEA. V lost 4 bases to trimming and J lost 10 bases, with 13 bases between them. CDR3 in DNA: TGCAGCGTTGCCGAAGGGAGGGTAGCTTTCTTT. Its translation is CSVAEGRVAFF.

The chain couples TRBV27 to TRBJ1-5, with 8 bases aligning to TRBD1. This CDR3 comprises 14 residues. Germline V gene sequence: CDR1 MNHEY, CDR2 SMNVEV (reference sequence). With 6 bases clipped from V and 5 bases from J, the junction kept 6 bases outside the gene matches. The CDR3 nucleotides read TGTGCCAGCAGCAGGGGGCGAAGTTATCAGCCCCAGCATTTT. This gives the protein CASSRGRSYQPQHF.

This clone has only a few counts. V usage is TRBV5-1 and J usage is TRBJ2-5; D not resolved. The germline gives CDR1 SGHRS, CDR2 YFSETQ. This CDR3 is 12 amino acids long. V lost 3 bases and J 5 bases, leaving 8 bases between the germline ends. The CDR3 region has the DNA TGCGCCAGCAGCTCCCCCCGGGAGACCCAGTACTTC. This gives the protein CASSSPRETQYF.

This clone was detected a few times. The CDR3 loop is CASSLPYLTGQSTDTQYF. The DNA of the CDR3 is TGTGCCAGCAGTTTACCTTACCTGACAGGGCAAAGCACAGATACGCAGTATTTT. The chain couples TRBV28 to TRBJ2-3, with TRBD1 matching over 7 bases. After removal of 2 bases from V and 0 bases from J, the junction contained 11 bases not matched to a gene. CDR3 length: 18 residues. Germline assignment: CDR1 MDHEN and CDR2 SYDVKM.

This clone appeared a few times. V usage is TRBV10-3 and J usage is TRBJ2-7; TRBD1 aligns across 8 bases. The germline V gene has CDR1 ENHRY and CDR2 SYGVKD. The CDR3 contains 17 residues. With 8 bases clipped from V and 0 bases from J, the junction kept 15 bases outside the gene matches. As DNA, the CDR3 is TGTGCCATCTCTAACCCTCCGGACAGGGCGGGCTCCTACGAGCAGTACTTC. It yields the protein CAISNPPDRAGSYEQYF.

The V and J genes are TRBV9 and TRBJ1-2; D perhaps matches TRBD1 (6 bases). From germline, CDR1 is SGDLS and CDR2 YYNGEE. This CDR3 region has 13 residues. The germline V and J ends were trimmed by 3 bases and 4 bases, with 10 bases remaining between them. In DNA form, the CDR3 reads TGTGCCAGCAGCGCTGCCAGGGGCTATGGCTACACCTTC. It translates to CASSAARGYGYTF.

The gene calls are TRBV5-4 and TRBJ1-2, with D maybe TRBD1 (5 bases). Germline V gives CDR1 SGHNT, CDR2 YYREEE (reference sequence). Trimming took off 0 bases at V and 8 bases at J, with 14 bases between the two ends. The CDR3 length is 14 residues. CDR3: CASSLDLGAPGYTF. The CDR3 DNA follows: TGTGCCAGCAGCTTGGATCTTGGGGCCCCCGGCTACACCTTC.

This clone has more than one count but fewer than ten. The chain links TRBV7-2 to TRBJ2-7; perhaps TRBD1 as D (5 bases). The CDR3 contains 15 residues. In germline, CDR1 is SGHTA, CDR2 FQGNSA. V lost 3 bases, J lost 3 bases, and 15 bases lay in between. The CDR3 nucleotides read TGTGCCAGCAGCTTGGATAAAGGCAGGGACTACGAGCAGTACTTC. Protein: CASSLDKGRDYEQYF.

This chain joins TRBV27 and TRBJ2-7; 11 nucleotides line up with TRBD2. Germline V gene data show CDR1 as MNHEY and CDR2 as SMNVEV (reference sequence). The CDR3 consists of 21 residues. The J segment lost 1 base and the V segment lost 3 bases, leaving 20 bases of the junction unmatched. Here the CDR3 reads CASSFSTSGSHQIPPSYEQYF. CDR3 DNA sequence: TGTGCCAGCAGTTTCAGCACTAGCGGGAGCCACCAAATACCCCCATCCTACGAGCAGTACTTC.

The chain combines TRBV28 with TRBJ2-3, with a tentative D call TRBD2 (6 bases). The CDR3 extends over 15 amino acids. The germline V and J ends were trimmed by 3 bases and 4 bases, with 14 bases remaining between them. Germline CDR1 MDHEN, CDR2 SYDVKM. Written as DNA, the CDR3 is TGTGCCAGCAGTTTGGGGACTTGGACGGCAGATACGCAGTATTTT. Translation: CASSLGTWTADTQYF.

This chain uses TRBV19 with TRBJ2-7, with D perhaps matching TRBD1 (6 bases). In germline, CDR1 is LNHDA, CDR2 SQIVND (reference sequence). The CDR3 is 13 residues long. The V end lost 6 bases, the J end lost 2 bases, and 11 bases lay between the germline ends. CDR3 sequence reads: CASRQTGTYEQYF. CDR3 nucleotides: TGTGCCAGTAGACAGACAGGTACCTACGAGCAGTACTTC.

The chain carries TRBV4-3 and TRBJ2-3; 7 bases are a match to TRBD2. Germline loops: CDR1 LGHNA, CDR2 YSLEER. The CDR3 is 20 amino acids. V trimming: 4 bases; J trimming: 5 bases; junction bases outside the gene matches: 24. CDR3 residues: CASSRQRPTRDFPSGDTQYF. DNA for the CDR3: TGCGCCAGCAGCCGTCAGAGGCCCACCCGGGACTTCCCTAGCGGAGATACGCAGTATTTT.